This passage covers 7 T cell receptor beta chains from one sample sequenced in a study of blood T cell repertoires in COVID-19. Method: immunoSEQ multiplex PCR; TCRdb's copy keeps in-frame clones and lacks some. The table includes 23,000 or so clones, about 88% detected once. The material sequenced was peripheral blood. Receptor source: a man between 65 and 85 years old with acute or convalescent COVID-19.

This clone came up once. The chain recombines TRBV2 with TRBJ2-4, with 8 bases matching TRBD1. The CDR3 contains 14 residues. Trimming cost V 3 bases and J 5 bases; bases outside gene matches: 3. The germline V gene has CDR1 SNHLY and CDR2 FYNNEI. The CDR3 is CASSDPGGENIQYF. CDR3 DNA: TGTGCCAGCAGTGATCCAGGGGGCGAAAACATTCAGTACTTC.

This clone occurred once. The chain recombines TRBV28 with TRBJ1-4; TRBD1 aligns across 7 bases. This CDR3 contains 16 residues. CDR1 and CDR2 (germline): MDHEN, SYDVKM. Unmatched junction bases numbered 17, after V lost 6 bases and J lost 10 bases. CDR3 residues: CASSPNTGARLGKLFF. The CDR3 DNA reads TGTGCCAGCAGCCCTAACACAGGGGCCCGATTGGGAAAACTGTTTTTT.

The gene calls are TRBV6-5 and TRBJ1-1; D remains ambiguous. This CDR3 spans 10 amino acids. Germline values: CDR1 MNHEY, CDR2 SVGAGI. Trimming took 8 bases from V and 6 from J, leaving 7 bases between them. In DNA, the CDR3 is TGTGCCAGCGGCGGATCTGAAGCTTTCTTT. Residues: CASGGSEAFF.

The V and J genes are TRBV30 and TRBJ1-5; 7 bases fit TRBD1. The CDR3 has 14 amino acids. V was pared by 5 bases and J by 2 bases, with 6 bases of the junction left unmatched. CDR1 is GTSNPN, CDR2 SVGIG, per germline (reference sequence). CDR3 in DNA: TGTGCCTGGGAGGCCGGGACAGGCAATCAGCCCCAGCATTTT. This translates into CAWEAGTGNQPQHF.

The rearrangement links TRBV7-8 to TRBJ2-3, with 9 bases fitting TRBD2. Germline trimming cut 6 bases from V and 5 bases from J; bases unmatched to any gene: 12. Germline V gene data show CDR1 as SGHVS and CDR2 as FQNEAQ. The CDR3 is 16 amino acids. The CDR3 region has the DNA TGTGCCAGCAGTCCTAGACTAGCGGCATATGTAGATACGCAGTATTTT. It yields the protein CASSPRLAAYVDTQYF.

V usage is TRBV11-3 and J usage is TRBJ2-3; 8 bases are shared with TRBD1. V lost 5 bases and J lost 2; bases outside the gene matches: 9. CDR1 is SGHNT, CDR2 YENEEA, per germline. The CDR3 totals 16 residues. For the CDR3, the DNA is TGTGCCAGCAGCCCTCGAAGGACAGGGAACACAGATACGCAGTATTTT. Its protein is CASSPRRTGNTDTQYF.

The chain recombines TRBV3-1 (or the pseudogene TRBV3-2) with TRBJ2-3; D not resolved. Germline values: CDR1 LGHDT, CDR2 YNNKEL (reference sequence). The ends were cut back, 3 bases at V and 2 bases at J, with 9 bases in the middle. The CDR3 sequence is 14 residues long. The CDR3 bases are TGTGCCAGCAGCCATCTTAGATACACAGATACGCAGTATTTT. Residues: CASSHLRYTDTQYF.